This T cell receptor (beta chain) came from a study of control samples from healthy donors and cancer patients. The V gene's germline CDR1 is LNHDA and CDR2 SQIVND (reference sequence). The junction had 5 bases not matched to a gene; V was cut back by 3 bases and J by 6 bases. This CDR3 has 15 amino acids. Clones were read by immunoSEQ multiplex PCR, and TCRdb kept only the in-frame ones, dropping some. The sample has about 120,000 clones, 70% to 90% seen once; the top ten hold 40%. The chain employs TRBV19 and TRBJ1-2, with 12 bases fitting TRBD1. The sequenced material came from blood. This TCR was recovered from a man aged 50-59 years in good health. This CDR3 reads CASSMGTGGSDGYTF. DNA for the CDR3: TGTGCCAGTAGTATGGGGACAGGGGGCTCGGATGGCTACACCTTC.